Following are 29 T cell receptor beta chains from one sample sequenced in a study of T-cell reconstitution after alpha-beta-depleted transplantation in children (TCRdb year 2016). The study at large found these results: Over the following months the frequencies of hyperexpanded clones went down, and after one year T-cell counts and TCRbeta diversity were mostly credited to newly produced T cells.

Library generation was performed with PCR. Sequencing used an Illumina HiSeq 2500. Molecular barcoding was employed in the preparation of TCR libraries, with unique molecular identifiers being used to normalize TCRbeta repertoire quantification. The public sequencing data were trimmed at Q25 with fastp and processed into clonotypes with MiXCR by TCRdb, which kept only in-frame beta chains. Under each unique CDR3 protein, matching rows form one entry showing the most common genes and DNA. The sample records 330,000 or so distinct CDR3 sequences, 7.5% to 9% of which are singletons. Of the sample, about 9.3% is held by the ten largest clones. Their antigen targets remain unknown. The sample's treatment or condition label, decoded: allogeneic hematopoietic cell transplantation with graft depleted of TCRalphabeta T cells and CD19 B cells. Sequences were derived from peripheral blood, sampled 360 days after TCRalphabeta/CD19-depleted stem cell transplant. Source of these receptors: a female patient between 2 and 10 years old who had a stem cell transplant for Fanconi anemia, so the T cells may come from the graft donor.

This clonotype was recorded many times. This rearrangement joins TRBV7-3 to TRBJ2-3; TRBD2 agrees at 9 bases. V lost 0 bases to trimming and J lost 2 bases; unmatched junction nucleotides: 9. Per germline, CDR1 SGHTA and CDR2 FQGTGA. The CDR3 is 18 amino acids. The CDR3 reads CASSLTGRLAGTTDTQYF. The CDR3 nucleotides are TGTGCCAGCAGCTTAACAGGGCGGCTAGCGGGGACCACAGATACGCAGTATTTT.

The V gene is TRBV2, the J gene TRBJ2-4, with 10 bases identical to TRBD2. CDR3 length: 16 residues. The V gene's germline CDR1 is SNHLY and CDR2 FYNNEI. With 6 bases clipped from V and 4 bases from J, the junction kept 9 bases outside the gene matches. Here the CDR3 DNA reads TGTGCCAGCAGAGAACTAGCGGGAACGAGGAAAAACATTCAGTACTTC. It yields the protein CASRELAGTRKNIQYF. Combining the CDR3 with reference TRBV2 and TRBJ2-4 gives the whole variable domain EPEVTQTPSHQVTQMGQEVILRCVPISNHLYFYWYRQILGQKVEFLVSFYNNEISEKSEIFDDQFSVERPDGSNFTLKIRSTKLEDSAMYFCASRELAGTRKNIQYFGAGTRLSVL.

For this clonotype: This may come from a read error, since a much larger clone is one base off. Lacking the conserved final phenylalanine or tryptophan, this CDR3 likely reflects a read error. The chain links TRBV6-1 to TRBJ2-1; D unresolved. Germline loops: CDR1 MNHNS, CDR2 SASEGT. CDR3 length: 15 amino acids. V shed 3 bases and J shed 0 bases, with 9 bases lying between them. The CDR3 loop is CASSEGYRSYNEQFY. CDR3 DNA: TGTGCCAGCAGTGAGGGGTATCGCTCCTACAATGAGCAGTTCTAC.

This clonotype has at least ten counts. The V and J genes are TRBV29-1 and TRBJ2-7; D tentatively fits TRBD1 or TRBD2 (5 bases each). Deletions cut 7 bases from V and 4 bases from J, with 14 bases between. The CDR3 runs to 12 residues. Germline-derived CDR1 and CDR2 are SQVTM and ANQGSEA. CDR3 loop: CSATYGAYEQYF. In DNA, the CDR3 is TGCAGCGCTACATACGGGGCTTACGAGCAGTACTTC.

This clonotype was observed a handful of times. This chain uses TRBV20-1 with TRBJ1-2; D remains ambiguous. This CDR3 has 14 amino acids. Trimming removed 6 bases from V and 0 bases from J, with 14 bases in between. Germline V CDR1 and CDR2: DFQATT, SNEGSKA (reference sequence). The CDR3 bases are TGCAGTGCCATCGGAAAGGGCTCTAACTATGGCTACACCTTC. As protein: CSAIGKGSNYGYTF.

This clonotype was seen ten or more times. The chain uses TRBV5-1 and TRBJ2-5; 7 positions agree with TRBD2. Germline values: CDR1 SGHRS, CDR2 YFSETQ. The CDR3 totals 15 residues. V gave up 1 base and J gave up 1 base; unmatched junction bases: 4. The CDR3 DNA follows: TGCGCCAGCAGCTTGTTACCGGGGGGCCAAGAGACCCAGTACTTC. It translates to CASSLLPGGQETQYF. Filled out from reference TRBV5-1 and TRBJ2-5, the complete variable domain reads KAGVTQTPRYLIKTRGQQVTLSCSPISGHRSVSWYQQTPGQGLQFLFEYFSETQRNKGNFPGRFSGRQFSNSRSEMNVSTLELGDSALYLCASSLLPGGQETQYFGPGTRLLVL.

This clonotype has a handful of counts. The chain links TRBV2 to TRBJ2-5, with D uncertain. The germline gives CDR1 SNHLY, CDR2 FYNNEI. The CDR3 is 12 residues long. With 7 bases removed from V and 0 bases from J, the gap between germline ends came to 6 bases. CDR3 in amino acids: CASNSYQETQYF. The CDR3 coding sequence is TGTGCCAGCAACAGCTACCAAGAGACCCAGTACTTC.

This clonotype was counted only a few times. The chain joins TRBV24-1 to TRBJ2-1; 10 nucleotides match TRBD2. Germline V gene sequence: CDR1 KGHDR, CDR2 SFDVKD. V dropped 2 bases and J dropped 6; count of bases not matched to a gene: 0. The CDR3 has 14 amino acids. CDR3 sequence reads: CATSDWTSGNEQFF. The CDR3 DNA reads TGTGCCACCAGTGATTGGACTAGCGGCAATGAGCAGTTCTTC.

The V call is TRBV7-3, the J call TRBJ2-1; D uncertain. The CDR3 runs to 15 residues. The germline V gene encodes CDR1 SGHTA and CDR2 FQGTGA. V shed 1 base and J shed 2 bases, with 9 bases lying between them. The CDR3 coding sequence is TGTGCCAGCAGCTTAATTTCGGCCACCTACAATGAGCAGTTCTTC. This translates into CASSLISATYNEQFF.

The chain carries TRBV10-1 and TRBJ2-3; TRBD2 might be the D (5 bases). CDR3 size: 16 residues. The ends were cut back, 0 bases at V and 0 bases at J, with 10 bases in the middle. The germline CDR1 and CDR2 sequences are WNHNN and SYGVQD (reference sequence). CDR3 DNA: TGCGCCAGCAGTGAGTCGACTACAGCTAGCACAGATACGCAGTATTTT. It codes for CASSESTTASTDTQYF.

This clonotype has just a few counts. The J gene is TRBJ1-5, the V gene TRBV28; a possible D gene is TRBD1 (5 bases). Looked up from germline, CDR1 is MDHEN and CDR2 is SYDVKM. V gave up 5 bases and J gave up 4 bases, with 18 bases separating them. This CDR3 has 16 residues. This chain's CDR3 is CASSPAWGDSNQPQHF. The DNA for the CDR3 is TGTGCCAGCAGTCCCGCCTGGGGCGATAGTAATCAGCCCCAGCATTTT.

This clonotype was recorded a few times. V and J are TRBV6-1 and TRBJ1-5; D is uncertain. Trimming took off 7 bases at V and 0 bases at J, with 10 bases between the two ends. The germline CDR1 and CDR2 sequences are MNHNS and SASEGT. The CDR3 has 14 residues. The chain's CDR3 is CASTKTLSNQPQHF. CDR3 bases: TGTGCCAGCACTAAGACACTTAGCAATCAGCCCCAGCATTTT.

In this sample, this clonotype turned up many times. The chain carries TRBV27 and TRBJ2-3; 9 positions match TRBD1. CDR3 length: 16 amino acids. CDR1 and CDR2 from the germline V gene are MNHEY and SMNVEV (reference sequence). After removal of 4 bases from V and 2 bases from J, the junction contained 7 bases not matched to a gene. The CDR3 here is CASSSPRTGVTDTQYF. The DNA for the CDR3 is TGTGCCAGCAGTTCGCCTCGGACAGGGGTCACAGATACGCAGTATTTT.

The genes are TRBV13 and TRBJ1-3, with D perhaps TRBD1 (6 bases). Trimming cost V 5 bases and J 8 bases, with 10 bases left between them. Germline assignment: CDR1 PRHDT and CDR2 FYEKMQ (reference sequence). CDR3 length equals 12 residues. CDR3 region: CASSNRVDTIYF. In nucleotides, the CDR3 is TGTGCCAGCAGCAACAGGGTAGACACCATATATTTT.

Worth noting for this clonotype: The conserved phenylalanine or tryptophan normally closing the CDR3 is absent here, so this likely arose from a read error. This chain joins TRBV10-3 and TRBJ2-5, with D possibly TRBD1 on 5 matching bases. There are 12 residues in the CDR3. V dropped 10 bases and J dropped 2 bases, with 11 bases sitting between them. The V gene's germline CDR1 is ENHRY and CDR2 SYGVKD. As DNA, the CDR3 is TGTGCCACGACGGACAAGCAAGAGACCCAGTACTTG. It encodes CATTDKQETQYL.

This clonotype was counted ten times or more. The chain recombines TRBV28 with TRBJ2-3; D might be TRBD2 (6 bases). The CDR3 spans 17 residues. Germline V gene lookup returns CDR1 MDHEN and CDR2 SYDVKM. Trimming took off 8 bases at V and 0 bases at J, with 21 bases between the two ends. The CDR3 coding sequence is TGTGCCAGCTTAAGGGGTCATTTAGCGGTGAGCACAGATACGCAGTATTTT. Translating gives CASLRGHLAVSTDTQYF.

The chain uses TRBV6-1 and TRBJ2-2; 8 nucleotides align to TRBD2. V shed 7 bases and J 5 bases; nucleotides not matched to a gene: 3. Per germline, CDR1 MNHNS and CDR2 SASEGT. The length of the CDR3 is 13 residues. This CDR3 reads CASTLAGTGELFF. CDR3 nucleotides: TGTGCCAGCACCTTAGCGGGGACCGGGGAGCTGTTTTTT.

The CDR3 DNA sequence: TGTGCCAGCAGCCAAGACGACGCCTATGGCTACACCTTC. This sequence encodes CASSQDDAYGYTF. The genes are TRBV3-1 and TRBJ1-2; D gene uncertain. Germline V gene sequence: CDR1 LGHDT, CDR2 YNNKEL (reference sequence). The CDR3 consists of 13 residues. Between the trimmed V and J ends, which lost 0 bases and 4 bases, there was a span of 6 bases. Full variable domain (outside the CDR3, taken from reference TRBV3-1 and TRBJ1-2): DTAVSQTPKYLVTQMGNDKSIKCEQNLGHDTMYWYKQDSKKFLKIMFSYNNKELIINETVPNRFSPKSPDKAHLNLHINSLELGDSAVYFCASSQDDAYGYTFGSGTRLTVV.

This clonotype has a count of ten or more. This chain links TRBV10-2 with TRBJ2-3; no clear D gene. Deletions cut 3 bases from V and 2 bases from J, with 15 bases between. Germline CDR1 WSHSY, CDR2 SAAADI. The CDR3 spans 16 residues. The CDR3 here is CASSDLEPLDTDTQYF. The CDR3 nucleotides are TGCGCCAGCAGTGATCTAGAGCCTCTCGACACAGATACGCAGTATTTT.

In this sample, this clonotype turned up a few times. This chain links TRBV28 with TRBJ2-2, with D uncertain. The CDR3 is 12 residues long. The V and J ends lost 8 bases and 2 bases respectively, with 6 bases between them. Germline V gene sequence: CDR1 MDHEN, CDR2 SYDVKM. CDR3 protein: CASGSNTGELFF. The CDR3 bases are TGTGCCAGCGGTTCTAACACCGGGGAGCTGTTTTTT.

In its sample, this clonotype was seen many times. V usage is TRBV29-1 and J usage is TRBJ2-3; no reliable D call. Germline CDR1 reads SQVTM; CDR2 reads ANQGSEA. This CDR3 comprises 13 residues. The CDR3 reads CTTRYRSTDTQYF. CDR3 nucleotides: TGCACCACCCGGTACCGGAGCACAGATACGCAGTATTTT.

This clonotype was counted ten times or more. The genes are TRBV18 and TRBJ2-7; D may be TRBD2 (6 bases). V lost 0 bases and J lost 0, with 9 bases in between. Germline V gene data show CDR1 as KGHSH and CDR2 as LQKENI. This CDR3 is 15 amino acids long. In DNA, the CDR3 is TGTGCCAGCTCACCACCGGGGGGTGTCTCCTACGAGCAGTACTTC. Translation gives CASSPPGGVSYEQYF.

The V gene is TRBV7-9, the J gene TRBJ1-4; D uncertain. Between the trimmed V and J ends, which lost 4 bases and 7 bases, there was a span of 13 bases. This CDR3 spans 14 amino acids. Looked up from germline, CDR1 is SEHNR and CDR2 is FQNEAQ (reference sequence). In DNA, the CDR3 is TGTGCCAGCAGCTCCACCGTCAGTCGTGAAAAACTGTTTTTT. Its translation is CASSSTVSREKLFF.

This clonotype was seen at least ten times. The chain employs TRBV28 and TRBJ1-3; unclear D gene. V was clipped by 4 bases and J by 3 bases, with 10 bases between them. CDR3 size: 14 residues. Germline-derived CDR1 and CDR2 are MDHEN and SYDVKM. CDR3 nucleotides: TGTGCCAGCAGTTCCAAGGACGATGGAAACACCATATATTTT. The encoded protein is CASSSKDDGNTIYF.

This clonotype was recorded many times. V usage is TRBV7-9 and J usage is TRBJ2-3, with D perhaps matching TRBD1 or TRBD2 (5 bases each). V was clipped by 0 bases and J by 0 bases, with 13 bases between them. The CDR3 has 17 amino acids. Germline-derived CDR1 and CDR2 are SEHNR and FQNEAQ (reference sequence). For the CDR3, the DNA is TGTGCCAGCAGCTTAGCTCGTTCTGAGGGGAGCACAGATACGCAGTATTTT. Protein sequence: CASSLARSEGSTDTQYF.

This clonotype showed up many times. The V and J genes are TRBV20-1 and TRBJ2-2; 9 nucleotides line up with TRBD2. V lost 2 bases and J lost 5; bases outside the gene matches: 6. This CDR3 has 15 amino acids. Germline values: CDR1 DFQATT, CDR2 SNEGSKA (reference sequence). The CDR3 protein is CSARPYTSGTGELFF. The DNA for the CDR3 is TGCAGTGCTAGACCGTATACTAGCGGGACCGGGGAGCTGTTTTTT.

V gene TRBV29-1 combines with J gene TRBJ2-3, with 11 positions matching TRBD2. The CDR3 has 17 residues. Trimming cost V 6 bases and J 6 bases; bases outside gene matches: 17. Looked up from germline, CDR1 is SQVTM and CDR2 is ANQGSEA. DNA for the CDR3: TGCAGCGTCGCGGGGGCACTAGCGGGGGCCGGGTACGATACGCAGTATTTT. Protein: CSVAGALAGAGYDTQYF.

This clonotype was seen repeatedly, ten times or more. V gene TRBV12-3 or TRBV12-4 combines with J gene TRBJ2-5; D might be TRBD2 (5 bases). The V end was cut by 0 bases, the J end by 3 bases, with 5 bases between. The CDR3 spans 13 residues. The CDR3 sequence: CASSLALEETQYF. CDR3 nucleotide sequence: TGTGCCAGCAGTTTAGCACTAGAAGAGACCCAGTACTTC.

This chain connects TRBV20-1 to TRBJ1-1; D remains ambiguous. Germline values: CDR1 DFQATT, CDR2 SNEGSKA (reference sequence). The CDR3 consists of 14 residues. V lost 6 bases, J lost 3 bases, and 17 bases lay in between. Here the CDR3 reads CSAPSFGRYTEAFF. CDR3 DNA: TGCAGTGCCCCTTCTTTCGGGAGATACACTGAAGCTTTCTTT.